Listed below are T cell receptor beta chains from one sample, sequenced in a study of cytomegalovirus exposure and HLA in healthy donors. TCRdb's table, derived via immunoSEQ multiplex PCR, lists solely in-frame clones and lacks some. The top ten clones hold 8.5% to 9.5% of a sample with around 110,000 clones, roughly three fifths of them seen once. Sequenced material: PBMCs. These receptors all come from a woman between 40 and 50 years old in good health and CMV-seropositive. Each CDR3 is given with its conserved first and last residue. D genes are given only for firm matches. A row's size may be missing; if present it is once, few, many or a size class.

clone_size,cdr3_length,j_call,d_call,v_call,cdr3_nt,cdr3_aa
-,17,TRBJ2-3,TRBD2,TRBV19,TGTGCCAGTAGTCTCGGGACTAGCGGGAGTCAAAGAGATACGCAGTATTTT,CASSLGTSGSQRDTQYF
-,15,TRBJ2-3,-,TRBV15,TGTGCCACCAGCAGAGCGATGCGGGGCACAGATACGCAGTATTTT,CATSRAMRGTDTQYF
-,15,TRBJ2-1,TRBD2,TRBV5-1,TGCGCCAGCAGCTCCGGGACTAGCGGTAACAATGAGCAGTTCTTC,CASSSGTSGNNEQFF
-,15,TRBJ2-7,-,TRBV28,TGTGCCAGCAGTTCTGGAGGCGGGGATGGGTACGAGCAGTACTTC,CASSSGGGDGYEQYF
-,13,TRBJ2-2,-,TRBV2,TGTGCCAGCACCGGACAGAACACCGGGGAGCTGTTTTTT,CASTGQNTGELFF
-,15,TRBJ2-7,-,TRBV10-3,TGTGCCATCAGTGAGTCGAGGACAACCTCCTACGAGCAGTACTTC,CAISESRTTSYEQYF
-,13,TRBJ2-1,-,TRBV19,TGTGCCAGTAGTGTCAGGGTCCGGGATGAGCAGTTCTTC,CASSVRVRDEQFF
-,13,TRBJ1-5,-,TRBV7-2,TGTGCCAGCAGCTTAGTCGGGGGTCAGCCCCAGCATTTT,CASSLVGGQPQHF
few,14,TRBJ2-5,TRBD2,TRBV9,TGTGCCAGCAGCGCCCGACTAGCCCAAGAGACCCAGTACTTC,CASSARLAQETQYF
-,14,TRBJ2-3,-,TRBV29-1,TGCAGCGGAACAGGGAACACAAACACAGATACGCAGTATTTT,CSGTGNTNTDTQYF
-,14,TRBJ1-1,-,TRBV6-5,TGTGCCAGCAGTTACGGTCAGGGGAACACTGAAGCTTTCTTT,CASSYGQGNTEAFF
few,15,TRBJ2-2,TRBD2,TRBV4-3,TGCGCCAGCAGCCAGAGGAGCGGGAGCACCGGGGAGCTGTTTTTT,CASSQRSGSTGELFF
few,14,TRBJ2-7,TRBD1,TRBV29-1,TGCAGCGCACGACAGGGGGCCGAGGTCTACGAGCAGTACTTC,CSARQGAEVYEQYF
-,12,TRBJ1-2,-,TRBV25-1,TGTGCCAGTTTCCAGGGGCTCGGCGGCTACACCTTC,CASFQGLGGYTF
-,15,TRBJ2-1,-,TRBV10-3,TGTGCCATCAGTGACTGGGGAGGGGGTTACAATGAGCAGTTCTTC,CAISDWGGGYNEQFF
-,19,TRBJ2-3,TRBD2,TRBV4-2,TGTGCCAGCAGCCAAGATATCACTAGCGGGATTAGTCGCACAGATACGCAGTATTTT,CASSQDITSGISRTDTQYF
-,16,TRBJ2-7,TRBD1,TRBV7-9,TGTGCCAGCAGCGCAATACCGGGACAGGGTACCTACGAGCAGTACTTC,CASSAIPGQGTYEQYF
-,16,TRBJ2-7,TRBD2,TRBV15,TGTGCCACCAGCAGAGATGTTGGGGGGGAGGACTACGAGCAGTACTTC,CATSRDVGGEDYEQYF
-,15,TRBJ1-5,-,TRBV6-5,TGTGCCAGCAGGCCTCTTCTCGGGTTAAATCAGCCCCAGCATTTT,CASRPLLGLNQPQHF
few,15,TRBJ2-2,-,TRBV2,TGTGCCAGCACCCCGGGACACACGAACACCGGGGAGCTGTTTTTT,CASTPGHTNTGELFF
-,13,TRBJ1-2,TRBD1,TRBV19,TGTGCCAGTCGTCTCGGGACAGGTGACGGCTACACCTTC,CASRLGTGDGYTF
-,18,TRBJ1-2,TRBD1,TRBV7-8,TGTGCCAGCAGCTCGATCATTGGGACAGGGGGCCCTGTGGGGGGCTACACCTTC,CASSSIIGTGGPVGGYTF
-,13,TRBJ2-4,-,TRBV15,TGTGCCACCAGCAGAGATCGGAGCAGCATTCAGTACTTC,CATSRDRSSIQYF
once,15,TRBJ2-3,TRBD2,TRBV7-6,TGTGCCAGCAGCTGGACTAGCGGGTACACAGATACGCAGTATTTT,CASSWTSGYTDTQYF
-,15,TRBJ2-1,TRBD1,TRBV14,TGTGCCAGCAGCCATAGACAGGGGAGGAACAATGAGCAGTTCTTC,CASSHRQGRNNEQFF
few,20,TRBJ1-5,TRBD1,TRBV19,TGTGCCAGTAGTATAAGGGGAGCGGGGACAGGGGGATTAAGCAATCAGCCCCAGCATTTT,CASSIRGAGTGGLSNQPQHF
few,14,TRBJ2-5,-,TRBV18,TGTGCCAGCTCACCAAATGAGAGACAAGAGACCCAGTACTTC,CASSPNERQETQYF
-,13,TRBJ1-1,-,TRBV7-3,TGTGCCAGCAGCTTAAATCCGGGGTCGAAAGCTTTCTTT,CASSLNPGSKAFF
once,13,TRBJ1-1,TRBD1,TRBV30,TGTGCCTGGGGGACAGGAGTCAACACTGAAGCTTTCTTT,CAWGTGVNTEAFF
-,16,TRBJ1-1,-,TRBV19,TGTGCCAGTAGTACGGAGAGTTGGGGCATGAACACTGAAGCTTTCTTT,CASSTESWGMNTEAFF
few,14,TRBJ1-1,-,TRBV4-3,TGCGCCAGCAGCCGAGGACTCCCCAGCACTGAAGCTTTCTTT,CASSRGLPSTEAFF
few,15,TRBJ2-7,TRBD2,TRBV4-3,TGCGCCAGCAGCCACGGCCCGGGGGAGGGCTACGAGCAGTACTTC,CASSHGPGEGYEQYF
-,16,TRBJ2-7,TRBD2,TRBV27,TGTGCCAGCAGTTTATCGGCCAGCGGGAGGGTGTACGAGCAGTACTTC,CASSLSASGRVYEQYF
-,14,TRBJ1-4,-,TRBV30,TGTGCCTGGAATTTCGGCGGAAAATTGGGAAAACTGTTTTTT,CAWNFGGKLGKLFF
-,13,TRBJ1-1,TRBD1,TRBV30,TGTGCCTGGAAGGGACAGCCGAACACTGAAGCTTTCTTT,CAWKGQPNTEAFF
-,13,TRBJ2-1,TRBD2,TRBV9,TGTGCCAGCAGCGATGCGGGAGCGTATGAGCAGTTCTTC,CASSDAGAYEQFF
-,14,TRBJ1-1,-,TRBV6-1,TGTGCCAGCAGATCCGACAGGATTAACACTGAAGCTTTCTTT,CASRSDRINTEAFF
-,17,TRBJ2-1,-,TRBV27,TGTGCCAGCAGTCTTACCCCTTCGGGTATAACCTACAATGAGCAGTTCTTC,CASSLTPSGITYNEQFF
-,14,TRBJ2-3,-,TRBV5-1,TGCGCCAGCAGTCGGAGGGGTGTTCCAGATACGCAGTATTTT,CASSRRGVPDTQYF
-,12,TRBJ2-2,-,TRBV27,TGTGCCAGCAGTCAGAACGCCGGGGAGCTGTTTTTT,CASSQNAGELFF
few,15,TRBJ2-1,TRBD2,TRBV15,TGTGCCACCAGCAGAGCTAGCGGACCCCTCAATGAGCAGTTCTTC,CATSRASGPLNEQFF
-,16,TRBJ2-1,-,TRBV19,TGTGCCAGTAGTATAGATGGGGGGAGCTCCTACAATGAGCAGTTCTTC,CASSIDGGSSYNEQFF
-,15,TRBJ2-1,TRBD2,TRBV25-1,TGTGCCAGCAGTGGTGGGACTAGCGGGAGAAATGAGCAGTTCTTC,CASSGGTSGRNEQFF
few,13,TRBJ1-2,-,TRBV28,TGTGCCAGCAGTCCCCAACAGAACCGGGGCTACACCTTC,CASSPQQNRGYTF
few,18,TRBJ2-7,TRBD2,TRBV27,TGTGCCAGCAGTTTGGAAGGGGGGTTTAGCGGGAGCGCCTACGAGCAGTACTTC,CASSLEGGFSGSAYEQYF
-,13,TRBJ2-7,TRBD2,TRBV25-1,TGTGCCAGCGCCGGGACTAGAATAGCCGAGCAGTACTTC,CASAGTRIAEQYF